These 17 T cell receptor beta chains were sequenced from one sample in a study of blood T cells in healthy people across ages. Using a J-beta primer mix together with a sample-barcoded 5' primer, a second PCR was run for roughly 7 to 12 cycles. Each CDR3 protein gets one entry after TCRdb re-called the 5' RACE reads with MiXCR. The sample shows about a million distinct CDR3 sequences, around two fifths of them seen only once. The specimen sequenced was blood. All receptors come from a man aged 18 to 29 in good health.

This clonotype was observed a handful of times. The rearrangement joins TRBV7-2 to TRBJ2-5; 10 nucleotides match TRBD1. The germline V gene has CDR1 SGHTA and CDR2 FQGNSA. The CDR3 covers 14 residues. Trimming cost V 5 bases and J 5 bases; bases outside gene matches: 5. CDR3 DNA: TGTGCCAGCAGCCCCGGGACAGGGGAGGAGACCCAGTACTTC. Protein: CASSPGTGEETQYF.

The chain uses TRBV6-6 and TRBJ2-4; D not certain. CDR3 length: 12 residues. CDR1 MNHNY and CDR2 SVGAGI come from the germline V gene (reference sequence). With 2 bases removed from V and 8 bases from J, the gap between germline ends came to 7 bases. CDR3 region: CASSYPGHIQYF. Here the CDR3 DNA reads TGTGCCAGCAGTTACCCTGGGCACATTCAGTACTTC.

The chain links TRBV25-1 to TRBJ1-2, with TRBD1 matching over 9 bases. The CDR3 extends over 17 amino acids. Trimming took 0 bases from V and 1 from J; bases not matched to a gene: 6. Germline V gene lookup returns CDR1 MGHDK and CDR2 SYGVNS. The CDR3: CASSEYGDRALNYGYTF. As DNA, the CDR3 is TGTGCCAGCAGTGAATATGGGGACAGGGCCCTTAACTATGGCTACACCTTC.

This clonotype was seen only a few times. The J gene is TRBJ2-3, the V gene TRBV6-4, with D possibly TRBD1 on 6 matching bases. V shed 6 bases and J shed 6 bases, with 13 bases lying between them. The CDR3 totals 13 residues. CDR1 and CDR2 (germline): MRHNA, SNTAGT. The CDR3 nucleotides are TGTGCCAGCAGCCAGACAGGACAGGATACGCAGTATTTT. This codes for CASSQTGQDTQYF.

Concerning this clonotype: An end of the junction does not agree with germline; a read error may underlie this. CDR3 nucleotides: TGTGCCGGCAGTTACGGAGGAGTTGAAGCTTTCTTT. Protein: CAGSYGGVEAFF. This chain uses TRBV6-5 with TRBJ1-1; D call uncertain. Per the germline V gene, CDR1 is MNHEY and CDR2 is SVGAGI. There are 12 residues in the CDR3.

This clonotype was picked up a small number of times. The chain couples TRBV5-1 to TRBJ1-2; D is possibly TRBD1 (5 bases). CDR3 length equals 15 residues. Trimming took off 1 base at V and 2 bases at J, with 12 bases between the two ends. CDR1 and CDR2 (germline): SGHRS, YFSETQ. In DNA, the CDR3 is TGCGCCAGCAGCTTGCGCCAGGGCCTGAACTATGGCTACACCTTC. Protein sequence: CASSLRQGLNYGYTF. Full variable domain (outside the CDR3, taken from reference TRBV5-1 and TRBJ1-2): KAGVTQTPRYLIKTRGQQVTLSCSPISGHRSVSWYQQTPGQGLQFLFEYFSETQRNKGNFPGRFSGRQFSNSRSEMNVSTLELGDSALYLCASSLRQGLNYGYTFGSGTRLTVV.

The CDR3: CSAPTRGNTEAFF. The CDR3 nucleotides are TGCAGTGCCCCAACCCGGGGGAACACTGAAGCTTTCTTT. The chain joins TRBV20-1 to TRBJ1-1; D unclear. Germline V gene lookup returns CDR1 DFQATT and CDR2 SNEGSKA (reference sequence). This CDR3 is built from 13 residues. Trimming took 6 bases from V and 1 from J, leaving 12 bases between them.

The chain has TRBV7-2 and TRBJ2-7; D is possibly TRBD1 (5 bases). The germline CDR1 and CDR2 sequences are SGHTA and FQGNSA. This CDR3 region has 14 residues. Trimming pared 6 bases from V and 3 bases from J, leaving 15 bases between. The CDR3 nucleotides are TGTGCCAGCAGACCTACCGACAGCCTCTACGAGCAGTACTTC. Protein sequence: CASRPTDSLYEQYF.

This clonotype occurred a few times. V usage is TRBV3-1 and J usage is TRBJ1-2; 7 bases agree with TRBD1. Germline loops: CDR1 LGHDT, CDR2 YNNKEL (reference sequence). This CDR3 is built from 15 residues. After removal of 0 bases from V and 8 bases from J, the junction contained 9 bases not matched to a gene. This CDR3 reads CASSQDLTRGKGYTF. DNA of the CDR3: TGTGCCAGCAGCCAAGATCTAACCAGGGGGAAAGGCTACACCTTC. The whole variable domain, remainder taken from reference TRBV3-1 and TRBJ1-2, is DTAVSQTPKYLVTQMGNDKSIKCEQNLGHDTMYWYKQDSKKFLKIMFSYNNKELIINETVPNRFSPKSPDKAHLNLHINSLELGDSAVYFCASSQDLTRGKGYTFGSGTRLTVV.

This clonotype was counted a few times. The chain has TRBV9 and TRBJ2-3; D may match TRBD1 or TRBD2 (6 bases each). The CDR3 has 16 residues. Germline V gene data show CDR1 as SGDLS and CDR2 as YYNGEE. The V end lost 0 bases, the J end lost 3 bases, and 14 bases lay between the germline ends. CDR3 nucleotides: TGTGCCAGCAGCGTAGACGGGTGGGGGGCTACAGATACGCAGTATTTT. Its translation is CASSVDGWGATDTQYF.

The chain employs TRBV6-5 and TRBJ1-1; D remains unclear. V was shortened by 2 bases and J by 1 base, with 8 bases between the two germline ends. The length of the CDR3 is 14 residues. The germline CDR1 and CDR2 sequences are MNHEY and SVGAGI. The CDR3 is CASSYPGRNTEAFF. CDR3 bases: TGTGCCAGCAGTTACCCGGGAAGGAACACTGAAGCTTTCTTT.

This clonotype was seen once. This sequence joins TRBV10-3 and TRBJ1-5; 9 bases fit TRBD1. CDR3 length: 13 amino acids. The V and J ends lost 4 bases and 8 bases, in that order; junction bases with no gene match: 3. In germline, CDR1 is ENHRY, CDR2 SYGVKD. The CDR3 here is CAISGTGVKPQHF. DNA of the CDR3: TGTGCCATCAGTGGGACAGGGGTAAAGCCCCAGCATTTT.

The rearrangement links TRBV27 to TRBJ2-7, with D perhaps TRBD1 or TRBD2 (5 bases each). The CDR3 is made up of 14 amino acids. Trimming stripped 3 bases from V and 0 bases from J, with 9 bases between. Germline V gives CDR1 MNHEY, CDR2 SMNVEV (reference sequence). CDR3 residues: CASSFGTHSYEQYF. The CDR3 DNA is TGTGCCAGCAGTTTCGGGACCCACTCCTACGAGCAGTACTTC.

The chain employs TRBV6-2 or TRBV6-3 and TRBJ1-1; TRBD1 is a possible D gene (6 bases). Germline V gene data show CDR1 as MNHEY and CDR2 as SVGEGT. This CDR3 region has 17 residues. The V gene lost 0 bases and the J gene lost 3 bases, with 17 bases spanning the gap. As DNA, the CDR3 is TGTGCCAGCAGTTACTCGAAGGGGGGGCGGGTCGACACTGAAGCTTTCTTT. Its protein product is CASSYSKGGRVDTEAFF.

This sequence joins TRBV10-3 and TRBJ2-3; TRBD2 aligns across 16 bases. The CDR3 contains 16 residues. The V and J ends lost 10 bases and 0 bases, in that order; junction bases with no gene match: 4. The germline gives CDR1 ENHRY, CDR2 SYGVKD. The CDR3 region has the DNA TGTGCCACCGGGACTAGCGGGGGGGCGAGCACAGATACGCAGTATTTT. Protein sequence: CATGTSGGASTDTQYF.

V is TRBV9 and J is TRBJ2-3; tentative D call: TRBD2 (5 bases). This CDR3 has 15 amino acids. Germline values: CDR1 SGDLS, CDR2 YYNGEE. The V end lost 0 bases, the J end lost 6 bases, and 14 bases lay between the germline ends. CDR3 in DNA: TGTGCCAGCAGCGTAGCAGGTGCGAGGGTGGATACGCAGTATTTT. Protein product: CASSVAGARVDTQYF.

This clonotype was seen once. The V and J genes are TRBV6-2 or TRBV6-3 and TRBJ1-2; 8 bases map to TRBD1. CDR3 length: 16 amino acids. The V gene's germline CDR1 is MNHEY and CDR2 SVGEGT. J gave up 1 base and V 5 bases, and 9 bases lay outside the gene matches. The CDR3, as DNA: TGTGCCAGCAGTCACGCCGGTACAGGGGGTAACTATGGCTACACCTTC. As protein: CASSHAGTGGNYGYTF.